A single sample is the source of the 2 T cell receptor beta chains below, sequenced in a study of STAT5B mutations in CD4+ large granular lymphocyte leukemia (dated by TCRdb to 2022 to 2024). The library was produced with the immunoSEQ multiplex PCR assay. TCRdb limited this immuneACCESS table to in-frame rearrangements with V and J called. A share of clones is missing; checked studies link under half to unresolved V genes, and the rest is unexplained. This sample holds around 30,000 clones; about two thirds were observed only once. The ten largest clones take up approximately 0.99% of the sample. Material: CD4+ T cells from blood buffy coats. All receptors come from a human donor in good health.

The V and J genes are TRBV7-2 and TRBJ1-5, with D possibly being TRBD1 (6 bases). Trimming pared 2 bases from V and 4 bases from J, leaving 15 bases between. The CDR3 loop spans 16 amino acids. Germline V gives CDR1 SGHTA, CDR2 FQGNSA. The CDR3 nucleotides read TGTGCCAGCAGCTTAAGGGTCCAGGGGACAAATCAGCCCCAGCATTTT. It codes for CASSLRVQGTNQPQHF.

The chain couples TRBV6-1 to TRBJ2-5; either TRBD1 or TRBD2 may supply D (6 bases each). The CDR3 is made up of 14 amino acids. The ends were cut back, 4 bases at V and 7 bases at J, with 16 bases in the middle. Germline CDR1 and CDR2: MNHNS and SASEGT. The CDR3 region has the DNA TGTGCCAGCAGTGCTCGGGGGCAGGAGGGGACCCAGTACTTC. Its protein is CASSARGQEGTQYF.